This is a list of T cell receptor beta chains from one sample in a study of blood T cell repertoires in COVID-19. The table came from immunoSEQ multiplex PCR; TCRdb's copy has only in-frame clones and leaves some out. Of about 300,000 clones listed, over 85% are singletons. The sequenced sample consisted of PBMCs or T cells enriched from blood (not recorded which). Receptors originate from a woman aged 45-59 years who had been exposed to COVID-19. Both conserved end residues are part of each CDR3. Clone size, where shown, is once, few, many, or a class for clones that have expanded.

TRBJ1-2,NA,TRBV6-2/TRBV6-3,CASSNTYYGYTF
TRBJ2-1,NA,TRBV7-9,CASSYRPGQVKNEQFF
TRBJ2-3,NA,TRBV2,CASSEANRQAAQYF
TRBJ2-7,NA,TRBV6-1,CASSDPGGSSYEQYF
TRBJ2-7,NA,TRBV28,CASSFTAGTGGFYEQYF
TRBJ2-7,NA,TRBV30,CASGQGFEQYF
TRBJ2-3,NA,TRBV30,CAWNRGGADTQYF
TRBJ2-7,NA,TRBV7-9,CASSPGQGFYEQYF
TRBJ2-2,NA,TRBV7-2,CASSLQRGGRLDTGELFF
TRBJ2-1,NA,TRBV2,CASSYTVERYNEQFF
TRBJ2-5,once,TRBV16,CASSQSRQGILYF
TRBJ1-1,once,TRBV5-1,CASTLAGTWNTEAFF
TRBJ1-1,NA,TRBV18,CASSPGLGRMNTEAFF
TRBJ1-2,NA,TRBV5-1,CASSLSANYGYTF
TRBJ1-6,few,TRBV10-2,CASSESIRGLNSPLHF
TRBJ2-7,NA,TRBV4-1,CASRDRGGYEQYF
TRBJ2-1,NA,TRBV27,CASSLSFTEKQFF
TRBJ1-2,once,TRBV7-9,CASSITGGADYGYTF
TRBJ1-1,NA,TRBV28,CASSPLASNRGRMNTEAFF
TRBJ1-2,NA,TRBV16,CASSQDTYGYTF
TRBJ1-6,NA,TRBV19,CASSIRQGTYNSPLHF
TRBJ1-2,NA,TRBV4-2,CASSQEKRGDYGYTF
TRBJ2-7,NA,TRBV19,CASSPQGKEQYF
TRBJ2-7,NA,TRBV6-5,CASRRAGTGPSEQYF
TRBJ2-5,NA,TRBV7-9,CASSLEQQETQYF
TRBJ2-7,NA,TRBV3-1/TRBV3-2,CASSHKPSSYEQYF
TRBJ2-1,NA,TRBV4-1,CASSQDPRDSSYNEQFF
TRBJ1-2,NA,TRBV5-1,CASSLSVPGQRNYGYTF
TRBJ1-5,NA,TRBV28,CASSLSQTGNSNQPQHF
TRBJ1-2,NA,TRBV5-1,CASSSTGAYGGYTF
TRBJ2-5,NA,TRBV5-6,CASSLTSQETQYF
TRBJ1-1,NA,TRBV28,CASTLTGSGTEAFF
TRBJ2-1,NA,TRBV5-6,CASSTDPSGGNEQFF